This record concerns one T cell receptor beta chain sequence. This sample was taken from a study of identical twins. Germline assignment: CDR1 DFQATT and CDR2 SNEGSKA (reference sequence). The germline V and J ends were trimmed by 0 bases and 10 bases, with 15 bases remaining between them. The CDR3 consists of 14 residues. In every case, the donor was a healthy Caucasian. TCRdb ran MiXCR on the 5' RACE reads and lists one entry per CDR3 protein. The sample holds about 1.7 million distinct CDR3 sequences, under 35% seen once. The TCR was taken from a newborn girl in good health. The V gene is TRBV20-1, the J gene TRBJ1-4; D gene ambiguous. Material for sequencing was cord blood. CDR3 sequence (DNA): TGCAGTGCTAGAGAAGGTTTTTCACTAGGAAAACTGTTTTTT. As protein: CSAREGFSLGKLFF.